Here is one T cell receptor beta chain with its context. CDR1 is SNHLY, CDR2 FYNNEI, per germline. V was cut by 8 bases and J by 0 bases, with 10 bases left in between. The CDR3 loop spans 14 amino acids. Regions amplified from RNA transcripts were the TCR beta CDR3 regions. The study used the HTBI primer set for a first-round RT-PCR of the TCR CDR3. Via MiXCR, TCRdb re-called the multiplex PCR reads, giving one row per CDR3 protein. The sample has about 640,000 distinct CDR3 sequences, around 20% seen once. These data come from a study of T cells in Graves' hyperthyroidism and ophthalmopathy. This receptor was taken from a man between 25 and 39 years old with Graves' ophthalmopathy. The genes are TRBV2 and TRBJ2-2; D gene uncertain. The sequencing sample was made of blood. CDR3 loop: CASVGYANTGELFF. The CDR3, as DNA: TGTGCCAGCGTAGGCTATGCGAACACCGGGGAGCTGTTTTTT.